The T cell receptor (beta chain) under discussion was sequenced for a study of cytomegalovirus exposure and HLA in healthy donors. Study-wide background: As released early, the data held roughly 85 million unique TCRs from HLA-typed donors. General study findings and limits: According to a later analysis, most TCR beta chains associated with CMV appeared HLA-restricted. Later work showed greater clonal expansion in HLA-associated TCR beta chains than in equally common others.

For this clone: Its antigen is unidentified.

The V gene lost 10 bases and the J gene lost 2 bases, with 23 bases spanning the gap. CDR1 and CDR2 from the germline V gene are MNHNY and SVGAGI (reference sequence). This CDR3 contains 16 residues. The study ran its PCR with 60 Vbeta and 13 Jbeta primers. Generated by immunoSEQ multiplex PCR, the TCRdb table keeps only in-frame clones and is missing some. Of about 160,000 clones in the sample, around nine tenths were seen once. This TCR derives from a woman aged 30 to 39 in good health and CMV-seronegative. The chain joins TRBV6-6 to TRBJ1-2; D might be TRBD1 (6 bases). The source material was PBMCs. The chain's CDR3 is CATMDSQFLWNYGYTF. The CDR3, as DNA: TGTGCCACTATGGACAGCCAGTTCCTATGGAACTATGGCTACACCTTC.